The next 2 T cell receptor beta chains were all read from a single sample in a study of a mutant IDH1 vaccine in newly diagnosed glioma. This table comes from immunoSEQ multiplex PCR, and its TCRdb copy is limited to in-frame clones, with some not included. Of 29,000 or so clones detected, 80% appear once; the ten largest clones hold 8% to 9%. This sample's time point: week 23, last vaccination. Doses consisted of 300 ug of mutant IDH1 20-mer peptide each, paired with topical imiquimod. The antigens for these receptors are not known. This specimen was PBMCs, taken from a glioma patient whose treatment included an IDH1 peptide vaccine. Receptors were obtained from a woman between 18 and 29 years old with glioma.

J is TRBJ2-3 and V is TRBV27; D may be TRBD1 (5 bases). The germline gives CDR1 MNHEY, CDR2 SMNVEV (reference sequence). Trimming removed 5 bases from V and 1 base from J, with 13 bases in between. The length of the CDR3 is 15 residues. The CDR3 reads CASSRQLGGTDTQYF. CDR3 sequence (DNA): TGTGCCAGCAGTCGGCAGTTAGGGGGCACAGATACGCAGTATTTT.

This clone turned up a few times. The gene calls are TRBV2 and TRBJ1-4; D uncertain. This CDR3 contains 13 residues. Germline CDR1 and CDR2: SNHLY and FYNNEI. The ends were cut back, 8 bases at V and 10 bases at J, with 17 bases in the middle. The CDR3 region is CASGRDSGGKLFF. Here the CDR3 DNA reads TGTGCCAGCGGAAGGGATTCTGGCGGAAAACTGTTTTTT.